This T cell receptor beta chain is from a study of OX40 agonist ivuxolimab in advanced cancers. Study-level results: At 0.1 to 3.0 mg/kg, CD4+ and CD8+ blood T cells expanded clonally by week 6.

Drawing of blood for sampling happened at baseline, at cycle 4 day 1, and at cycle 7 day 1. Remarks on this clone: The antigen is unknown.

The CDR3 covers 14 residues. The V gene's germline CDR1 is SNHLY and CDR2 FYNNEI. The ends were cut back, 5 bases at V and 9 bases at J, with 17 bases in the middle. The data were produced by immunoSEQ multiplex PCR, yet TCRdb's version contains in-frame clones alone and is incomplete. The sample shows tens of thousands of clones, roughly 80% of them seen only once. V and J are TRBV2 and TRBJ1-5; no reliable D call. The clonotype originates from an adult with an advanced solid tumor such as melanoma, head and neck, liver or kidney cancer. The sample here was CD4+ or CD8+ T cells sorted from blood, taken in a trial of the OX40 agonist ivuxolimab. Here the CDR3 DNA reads TGTGCCAGCAGTTCCGGGGAAGCGTGGGGGCCCCAGCATTTT. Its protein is CASSSGEAWGPQHF.